This is a list of T cell receptor beta chains from one sample in a study of cytomegalovirus exposure and HLA in healthy donors. The protocol was immunoSEQ multiplex PCR, while the TCRdb copy is restricted to in-frame clones and leaves out a portion. The table includes under 150,000 clones, 80% to 85% detected once. The sample taken for sequencing was PBMCs. The receptors derive from a man younger than 35 in good health and CMV-seronegative. Both conserved end residues are part of each CDR3.

>TRBV29-1|TRBJ2-3
CSYSKGREADF
>TRBV15|TRBJ2-7
CATSRVGNGQQYF
>TRBV27|TRBJ2-5
CASSSPAGAGETQYF
>TRBV6-6|TRBJ2-3
CASISFGRGSDTQYF
>TRBV9|TRBJ2-7
CASSVMGQGYEQYF
>TRBV2|TRBJ1-1
CASTLTGGFNAEAFF
>TRBV6-6|TRBJ1-5
CASSYSRGNQPQHF
>TRBV29-1|TRBJ2-6
CSARDRDHSGANVLTF
>TRBV27|TRBJ1-6
CASSPWEGTGNSPLHF
>TRBV27|TRBJ1-2
CASTNGTVYGYTF
>TRBV27|TRBJ2-5
CASSLSIIQQETQYF
>TRBV29-1|TRBJ2-1
CSVEARLAYNEQFF
>TRBV19|TRBJ1-4
CASSNGGQTNEKLFF
>TRBV6-5|TRBJ1-1
CASGPLRGNTEAFF
>TRBV5-4|TRBJ2-4
CASSPDRENIQYF
>TRBV6-5|TRBJ1-5
CASKRGIGQGISQHF
>TRBV2|TRBJ2-7
CASSDYRGRYEQYF
>TRBV29-1|TRBJ2-2
CSVKTSGGANTGELFF
>TRBV30|TRBJ2-7
CAWRLTRTYEQYF
>TRBV5-1|TRBJ2-7
CASGDSPTYEQYF
>TRBV5-6|TRBJ2-6
CASSPLGSSGANVLTF
>TRBV18|TRBJ1-1
CASSKDRDTEAFF
>TRBV14|TRBJ1-2
CASRDKEDHYGYTF
>TRBV20-1|TRBJ1-2
CSARDSGYTF
>TRBV6-1|-
CASLSGIVYEQYF
>TRBV5-4|TRBJ2-5
CASSLVAGGIQETQYF
>TRBV7-9|TRBJ1-2
CASSPGQAYGYTF
>TRBV28|TRBJ1-5
CASSKDSFGMPNQPQHF
>TRBV11-2|TRBJ2-2
CASRGNRGLSGELFF
>TRBV7-6|TRBJ1-2
CASSFSSTGYTF
>TRBV6-6|TRBJ2-1
CASSTGLAGPYNEQFF
>TRBV7-2|TRBJ2-7
CASSSRTSYEQYF
>TRBV14|TRBJ1-4
CASRPTGNEKLFF
>TRBV11-3|TRBJ2-1
CASSLDILHEQFF
>TRBV7-2|TRBJ1-1
CASSTYRPPENTEAFF
>TRBV6-6|TRBJ1-1
CASSGDRTEAFF
>TRBV7-2|TRBJ2-5
CASSNTGEKETQYF
>TRBV29-1|-
CSVGGSEQYF
>TRBV5-6|TRBJ1-2
CASSLAGGVAGGYTF
>TRBV5-1|TRBJ2-7
CASSLELENYEQYF
>TRBV18|TRBJ1-1
CASSALPTGTGVTEAFF
>TRBV4-3|TRBJ1-1
CASSQVGTGKPEAFF
>TRBV27|TRBJ1-3
CASSLRGGAGNTIYF
>TRBV6-6|TRBJ1-1
CASSLTYPPGIGEAFF
>TRBV21-1|TRBJ2-7
CASSRVTPKVEQYF
>TRBV7-8|TRBJ1-5
CASSLVRVGNQPQHF
>TRBV6-6|TRBJ2-5
CASSRGAIETQYF
>TRBV30|TRBJ2-5
CARKGVAGGHEQYF
>TRBV19|TRBJ2-5
CASNPRDRGETQYF
>TRBV12-5|TRBJ1-5
CASGLVSGQGASNQPQHF
>TRBV6-5|TRBJ1-5
CASSSGTDFQPQHF